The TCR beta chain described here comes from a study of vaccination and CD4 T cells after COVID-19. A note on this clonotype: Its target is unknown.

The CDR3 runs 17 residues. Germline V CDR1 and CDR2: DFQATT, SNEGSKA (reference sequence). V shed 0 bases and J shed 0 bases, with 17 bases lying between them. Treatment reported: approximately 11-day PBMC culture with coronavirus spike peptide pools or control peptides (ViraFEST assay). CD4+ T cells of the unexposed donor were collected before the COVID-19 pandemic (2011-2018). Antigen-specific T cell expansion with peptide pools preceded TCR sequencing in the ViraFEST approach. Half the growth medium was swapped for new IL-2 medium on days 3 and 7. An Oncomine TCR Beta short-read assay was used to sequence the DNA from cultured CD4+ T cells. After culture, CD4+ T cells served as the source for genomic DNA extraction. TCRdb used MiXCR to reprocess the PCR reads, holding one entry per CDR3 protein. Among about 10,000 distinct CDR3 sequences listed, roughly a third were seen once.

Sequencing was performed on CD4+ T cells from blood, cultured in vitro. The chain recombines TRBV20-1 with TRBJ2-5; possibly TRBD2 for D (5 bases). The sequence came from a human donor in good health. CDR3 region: CSARDLEASWYQETQYF. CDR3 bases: TGCAGTGCTAGAGATCTGGAGGCTAGCTGGTACCAAGAGACCCAGTACTTC.